Presented here are 2 T cell receptor beta chains from one specimen sequenced in a study of T cells expressing NK-cell markers. TCRdb re-called the 5' RACE reads and shows each CDR3 protein once, DNA omitted. The repertoire table contains about half a million distinct CDR3 sequences. The sample consisted of blood T cells: a sorted CD56 or NKG2C T cell subset, CD4+ or CD8+ T cells, or bulk PBMC T cells (not recorded which). The receptors come from a woman aged 50 to 60 in good health.

The chain employs TRBV5-1 and TRBJ2-3. Germline V gene sequence: CDR1 SGHRS, CDR2 YFSETQ. This CDR3 is 17 amino acids long. The CDR3 sequence: CASSLAEGGSRTDTQYF.

CDR3 loop: CASSLGLEKLFF. The chain is built from TRBV5-1 and TRBJ1-4. Germline V CDR1 and CDR2: SGHRS, YFSETQ. This CDR3 is built from 12 residues.